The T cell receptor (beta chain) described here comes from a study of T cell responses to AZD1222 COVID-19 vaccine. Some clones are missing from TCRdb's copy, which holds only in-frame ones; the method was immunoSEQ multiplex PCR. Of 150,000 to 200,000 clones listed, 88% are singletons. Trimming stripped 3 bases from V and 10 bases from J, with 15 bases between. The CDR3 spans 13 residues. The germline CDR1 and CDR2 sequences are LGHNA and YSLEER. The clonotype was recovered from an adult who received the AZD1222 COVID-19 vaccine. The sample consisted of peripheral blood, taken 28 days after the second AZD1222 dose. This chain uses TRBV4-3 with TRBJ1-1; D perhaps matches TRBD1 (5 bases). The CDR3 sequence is CASSHPQDPRAFF. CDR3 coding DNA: TGCGCCAGCAGCCATCCACAGGATCCAAGAGCTTTCTTT.